The 28 T cell receptor beta chains below come from one sample, sequenced in a study of a mutant IDH1 vaccine in newly diagnosed glioma. Libraries were prepared by immunoSEQ multiplex PCR; TCRdb keeps only in-frame clonotypes and omits some of them. Of about 56,000 clones in the sample, about 80% were seen once. These TCRs are of unknown antigen specificity. Time point noted: week 47, end of study. Vaccine doses each comprised 300 ug of mutant IDH1 20-mer peptide, with topical imiquimod. This specimen consisted of PBMCs, obtained from a glioma patient whose treatment included an IDH1 peptide vaccine. Receptor source: a man aged 50 to 60 with glioma.

This chain connects TRBV5-5 to TRBJ2-1; TRBD2 matches at 7 bases. Germline V CDR1 and CDR2: SGHKS, YYEKEE (reference sequence). The CDR3 has 15 residues. V lost 4 bases, J lost 5 bases, and 9 bases stayed unmatched. The CDR3 nucleotides are TGTGCCAGCAGCGATACTAGCGTAGGGCACAATGAGCAGTTCTTC. It encodes CASSDTSVGHNEQFF.

The V and J genes are TRBV19 and TRBJ2-7, with 7 bases identical to TRBD1. CDR3 size: 14 residues. V lost 8 bases, J lost 2 bases, and 9 bases stayed unmatched. CDR1 and CDR2 from the germline V gene are LNHDA and SQIVND (reference sequence). This CDR3 is CASARGQAPYEQYF. For the CDR3, the DNA is TGTGCCAGTGCGCGAGGACAGGCCCCCTACGAGCAGTACTTC.

This chain uses TRBV5-1 with TRBJ2-3, with 16 bases matching TRBD2. Trimming removed 3 bases from V and 2 bases from J; junction bases left unmatched: 6. CDR3 length: 18 amino acids. Per the germline V gene, CDR1 is SGHRS and CDR2 is YFSETQ. DNA of the CDR3: TGCGCCAGCAGCTACCGCGGGACTAGCGGGGGGGCCACAGATACGCAGTATTTT. Its protein is CASSYRGTSGGATDTQYF.

This clone was picked up a small number of times. The V call is TRBV10-3, the J call TRBJ1-4; D unclear. Germline CDR1 ENHRY, CDR2 SYGVKD. CDR3 length: 15 amino acids. Trimming cost V 4 bases and J 8 bases, with 17 bases left between them. The CDR3 protein is CAISGSGQRGEKLFF. CDR3 DNA: TGTGCCATCAGTGGGTCCGGGCAACGGGGAGAAAAACTGTTTTTT.

The chain joins TRBV9 to TRBJ1-3; 8 nucleotides line up with TRBD1. Germline assignment: CDR1 SGDLS and CDR2 YYNGEE. This CDR3 has 16 amino acids. The V segment lost 4 bases and the J segment 4 bases; nucleotides outside the gene matches: 10. CDR3 coding DNA: TGTGCCAGCAGCCTAGGACAGGGAATAGGCGGAAACACCATATATTTT. Translation: CASSLGQGIGGNTIYF.

In this sample, this clone turned up a few times. The CDR3 coding sequence is TGTGCCTGGAGCCTTTCCTACCTCGACAGGGAGTATAAATCGTCCTACGAGCAGTACTTC. It translates to CAWSLSYLDREYKSSYEQYF. The genes are TRBV30 and TRBJ2-7; 7 bases are a match to TRBD1. The CDR3 extends over 20 amino acids. Germline V gene data show CDR1 as GTSNPN and CDR2 as SVGIG (reference sequence). J gave up 1 base and V 3 bases, and 24 bases lay outside the gene matches.

The chain recombines TRBV6-6 with TRBJ1-5; a possible D gene is TRBD1 (5 bases). Germline V gene sequence: CDR1 MNHNY, CDR2 SVGAGI (reference sequence). Trimming pared 6 bases from V and 6 bases from J, leaving 18 bases between. The CDR3 is 15 residues long. The CDR3 loop reads CASSRGAGGGQPQHF. CDR3 DNA: TGTGCCAGCAGCCGTGGGGCCGGGGGAGGTCAGCCCCAGCATTTT.

This clone has a single count. J is TRBJ1-2 and V is TRBV19; possible D gene TRBD1, 6 bases. Germline values: CDR1 LNHDA, CDR2 SQIVND (reference sequence). CDR3 size: 14 residues. The V gene lost 0 bases and the J gene lost 5 bases, with 10 bases spanning the gap. The CDR3 coding sequence is TGTGCCAGTAGTATAGACAGGGGCCGTTATGGCTACACCTTC. It yields the protein CASSIDRGRYGYTF.

The rearrangement uses TRBV27 and TRBJ2-5, with 11 bases that match TRBD2. The CDR3 runs 19 residues. The ends lost 5 bases at V and 2 bases at J; junction bases unmatched: 16. The V gene's germline CDR1 is MNHEY and CDR2 SMNVEV (reference sequence). The CDR3 nucleotides are TGTGCCAGCAGTCTAAGGGTACCCATAGCGGGGGGGCCACAAGAGACCCAGTACTTC. Translation: CASSLRVPIAGGPQETQYF.

The chain uses TRBV4-1 and TRBJ2-1, with D possibly being TRBD1 or TRBD2 (6 bases each). Germline V gene data show CDR1 as MGHRA and CDR2 as YSYEKL. This CDR3 has 16 amino acids. The V end lost 4 bases, the J end lost 8 bases, and 21 bases lay between the germline ends. The DNA of the CDR3 is TGCGCCAGCAGCCCGCCTGGGGGCGGGAAGTCCCATGAGCAGTTCTTC. It is translated as CASSPPGGGKSHEQFF.

Worth noting for this clone: At one end the junction does not follow the germline gene, possibly because of a read error. V and J are TRBV7-7 and TRBJ2-7; D might be TRBD1 or TRBD2, each matching 5 bases. This CDR3 has 14 residues. CDR1 is SSHAT, CDR2 FNYEAQ, per germline (reference sequence). As DNA, the CDR3 is TGTGCTAGCAGCTTAGCCCCAGGGAGCTACGAGCAGTACTTC. It codes for CASSLAPGSYEQYF.

The genes are TRBV4-2 and TRBJ2-5, with TRBD2 identical over 12 bases. J was trimmed by 3 bases and V by 2 bases; bases with no gene match: 10. This CDR3 is 18 amino acids long. Germline values: CDR1 LGHNA, CDR2 YNFKEQ. CDR3 DNA: TGTGCCAGCAGCCAATCCGGAGGAACTAGCGGGGGGAAAGAGACCCAGTACTTC. This translates into CASSQSGGTSGGKETQYF.

The chain has TRBV11-2 and TRBJ2-3; TRBD2 matches at 8 bases. The CDR3 consists of 15 residues. CDR1 SGHAT and CDR2 FQNNGV come from the germline V gene. V lost 5 bases to trimming and J lost 2 bases; unmatched junction nucleotides: 6. The CDR3 protein is CASSLSGVSTDTQYF. In DNA, the CDR3 is TGTGCCAGCAGCCTTAGCGGGGTGTCCACAGATACGCAGTATTTT.

The chain joins TRBV6-1 to TRBJ1-5; D ambiguous. The CDR3 length is 15 residues. V was shortened by 2 bases and J by 5 bases, with 13 bases between the two germline ends. CDR1 and CDR2 (germline): MNHNS, SASEGT. The CDR3 reads CASSELGLPDQPQHF. The CDR3, as DNA: TGTGCCAGCAGTGAACTGGGTCTCCCGGATCAGCCCCAGCATTTT.

The rearrangement uses TRBV10-3 and TRBJ1-4, with D possibly being TRBD1 (6 bases). The CDR3 has 13 amino acids. Deletions cut 2 bases from V and 14 bases from J, with 15 bases between. CDR1 is ENHRY and CDR2 is SYGVKD in the germline V gene. The CDR3 sequence is CAISEDTGRLLFF. The CDR3 nucleotides read TGTGCCATCAGTGAGGATACAGGGAGATTGCTGTTTTTT.

The CDR3, as DNA: TGTGCCAGCAGTCCGACGGGGGCGCAGAACGAGCAGTACTTC. As protein: CASSPTGAQNEQYF. The gene calls are TRBV6-6 and TRBJ2-7; the D gene could be TRBD1 or TRBD2 (6 bases each). The CDR3 is made up of 14 amino acids. In germline, CDR1 is MNHNY, CDR2 SVGAGI (reference sequence). V shed 5 bases and J shed 5 bases, with 16 bases lying between them.

V gene TRBV9 combines with J gene TRBJ2-7, with D uncertain. Trimming took 0 bases from V and 0 from J, leaving 10 bases between them. CDR1 is SGDLS, CDR2 YYNGEE, per germline. The CDR3 is made up of 15 amino acids. CDR3 DNA: TGTGCCAGCAGCGTAGACGTGGATATCTCCTACGAGCAGTACTTC. Residues: CASSVDVDISYEQYF. Combining the CDR3 with reference TRBV9 and TRBJ2-7 gives the whole variable domain DSGVTQTPKHLITATGQRVTLRCSPRSGDLSVYWYQQSLDQGLQFLIQYYNGEERAKGNILERFSAQQFPDLHSELNLSSLELGDSALYFCASSVDVDISYEQYFGPGTRLTVT.

This clone has only one observation. CDR3 bases: TGTGCCTTCCCGTCCCAGCCCCAGCATTTT. Amino acids: CAFPSQPQHF. The chain combines TRBV10-3 with TRBJ1-5; no definite D call. There are 10 residues in the CDR3. V was cut by 11 bases and J by 7 bases, with 9 bases left in between. The germline gives CDR1 ENHRY, CDR2 SYGVKD.

The chain employs TRBV5-4 and TRBJ2-3; 11 bases fit TRBD2. J was trimmed by 2 bases and V by 3 bases; bases with no gene match: 8. CDR1 is SGHNT, CDR2 YYREEE, per germline (reference sequence). This CDR3 region has 17 residues. CDR3 amino acids: CASSSLLAGANTDTQYF. Here the CDR3 DNA reads TGTGCCAGCAGCTCTTTACTAGCGGGGGCCAACACAGATACGCAGTATTTT.

The chain combines TRBV4-3 with TRBJ2-2; no reliable D call. CDR1 and CDR2 (germline): LGHNA, YSLEER. The CDR3 contains 14 residues. V was trimmed by 0 bases and J by 7 bases, leaving 9 bases between them. CDR3 sequence: CASSQEWGGGELFF. CDR3 DNA sequence: TGCGCCAGCAGCCAAGAATGGGGTGGCGGGGAGCTGTTTTTT.

V gene TRBV2 combines with J gene TRBJ2-1; D is undetermined. Deletions cut 6 bases from V and 9 bases from J, with 9 bases between. Germline loops: CDR1 SNHLY, CDR2 FYNNEI. The CDR3 runs to 11 residues. The DNA for the CDR3 is TGTGCCAGCAGCCCCTTGGGTGAGCAGTTCTTC. This gives the protein CASSPLGEQFF.

CDR3 loop: CASSIQVSNQPQHF. For the CDR3, the DNA is TGTGCCAGTAGTATCCAGGTTAGCAATCAGCCCCAGCATTTT. The V call is TRBV19, the J call TRBJ1-5; no definite D call. V lost 3 bases, J lost 0 bases, and 6 bases lay in between. The germline CDR1 and CDR2 sequences are LNHDA and SQIVND (reference sequence). The CDR3 is made up of 14 amino acids.

This clone was recorded only once. The chain joins TRBV14 to TRBJ2-5; TRBD2 matches 8 bases. The V gene's germline CDR1 is SGHDN and CDR2 FVKESK. The CDR3 has 18 residues. The trim removed 0 bases at V and 3 bases at J, leaving 12 bases unmatched. Here the CDR3 reads CASSQDRRGTSGEETQYF. The CDR3 nucleotides read TGTGCCAGCAGCCAAGATAGGCGGGGAACTAGCGGAGAAGAGACCCAGTACTTC.

The CDR3 DNA is TGTGCCAGCAGTGCCCGGGAGGGAGAGACCCAGTACTTC. Translation gives CASSAREGETQYF. J is TRBJ2-5 and V is TRBV6-5; 8 positions match TRBD2. V shed 5 bases, J shed 4 bases, and the junction held 3 bases outside the gene matches. The CDR3 is made up of 13 amino acids. The germline CDR1 and CDR2 sequences are MNHEY and SVGAGI.

J is TRBJ1-1 and V is TRBV7-8; possible D gene TRBD1, 6 bases. V was pared by 1 base and J by 0 bases, with 9 bases between. CDR1 is SGHVS, CDR2 FQNEAQ, per germline. The CDR3 covers 15 residues. CDR3 amino acids: CASSLEGGMNTEAFF. CDR3 nucleotides: TGTGCCAGCAGCTTAGAGGGGGGGATGAACACTGAAGCTTTCTTT.

The chain's CDR3 is CASSPRTGEGHGYTF. The CDR3 coding sequence is TGTGCCAGCTCACCACGGACAGGGGAAGGCCATGGCTACACCTTC. The rearrangement uses TRBV18 and TRBJ1-2; 9 bases are a match to TRBD1. Germline CDR1 is KGHSH and CDR2 is LQKENI. The CDR3 consists of 15 residues. V lost 1 base and J lost 6; bases outside the gene matches: 6.

This rearrangement joins TRBV6-5 to TRBJ1-2, with a tentative D call TRBD1 (5 bases). Germline V gene data show CDR1 as MNHEY and CDR2 as SVGAGI. This CDR3 region has 16 residues. Deletions cut 2 bases from V and 3 bases from J, with 16 bases between. The CDR3 here is CASSYRAGWEDYGYTF. The CDR3 DNA reads as TGTGCCAGCAGTTACCGGGCAGGGTGGGAAGACTATGGCTACACCTTC.

V and J are TRBV6-7 and TRBJ1-1; 8 bases are shared with TRBD1. TRBV6-7 is recorded as an ORF, its role being uncertain. V was clipped by 6 bases and J by 3 bases; unmatched bases: 15. This CDR3 has 17 amino acids. As DNA, the CDR3 is TGTGCCAGCAGCTATCCTACGACAGGGGCGCTGGACACTGAAGCTTTCTTT. This encodes CASSYPTTGALDTEAFF.